These T cell receptor beta chains were read from a single sample in a study of T cells in Graves' hyperthyroidism and ophthalmopathy. TCRdb re-called the multiplex PCR reads with MiXCR, one entry per CDR3 protein. Among approximately 58,000 distinct CDR3 sequences listed, less than 50% were seen once. The sample taken for sequencing was blood. Every receptor here comes from a woman aged 25 to 39 with Graves' ophthalmopathy. The CDR3 runs from the conserved cysteine through the conserved F or W. A D gene is named only where the DNA matches it firmly. Clone size is not always given. Where it is, it says once, few, many or a class for expanded clones.

>TRBD1|many|TRBV20-1|16
CSASDRGPEAGTEAFF
>TRBD1|once|TRBV19|16
CASSIWVRGPNQPQHF
>.|.|TRBV28|16
CASSLGGAAGANVLTF
>.|many|TRBV9|14
CASSVDPTPAEQYF
>TRBD1|.|TRBV19|15
CASSGTAMTNSPLHF
>TRBD2|medium-sized|TRBV10-3|16
CAISEPLAPRSYEQYF
>.|many|TRBV7-3|12
CASSSSGETQYF
>.|many|TRBV11-2|13
CASSLPSTETQYF
>.|many|TRBV4-1|15
CASSGPSVSYNEQFF
>TRBD2|many|TRBV4-2|18
CASSQGGLAPTGHNEQFF
>.|.|TRBV20-1|18
CSARDEGGTGRAKNIQYF
>.|.|TRBV5-1|13
CASSFQGTAPLHF
>TRBD1|many|TRBV7-6|16
CASSELVTGVKDTQYF
>.|many|TRBV28|14
CASSLRAGTYEQYF
>.|many|TRBV5-4|15
CASSALFSGANVLTF
>TRBD1|many|TRBV29-1|14
CSVGPGQGVTEAFF
>TRBD2|many|TRBV19|14
CASSNPGLAGEQYF
>.|few|TRBV7-2|13
CASSLDNDYGYTF
>TRBD1|.|TRBV7-3|15
CASSAGTGLGNPLHF
>.|medium-sized|TRBV24-1|13
CATSATGNQPQHF
>.|many|TRBV6-5|13
CASSYRRRGELFF
>TRBD2|.|TRBV9|16
CASGAGLGLAANEQFF
>.|.|TRBV19|13
CASRNMGPTEAFF
>.|.|TRBV20-1|16
CSARESGRPTTSGQFF
>.|once|TRBV19|17
CASSAYHRQTAGSTIYF
>TRBD1|.|TRBV5-5|19
CASSQELEQGAIGLQPQHF
>.|.|TRBV7-8|13
CASSWTAANVLTF
>TRBD2|.|TRBV7-2|17
CASTLPGVAGSTDTQYF
>.|few|TRBV7-2|16
CASSLAKGQASEELFF
>.|.|TRBV7-4|16
CASSPRDSGSHNEQFF
>TRBD2|.|TRBV25-1|15
CASMERGGPYNEQFF
>.|many|TRBV20-1|14
CSAIGGPNSYEQYF
>.|many|TRBV14|12
CASRSNSYEQYF